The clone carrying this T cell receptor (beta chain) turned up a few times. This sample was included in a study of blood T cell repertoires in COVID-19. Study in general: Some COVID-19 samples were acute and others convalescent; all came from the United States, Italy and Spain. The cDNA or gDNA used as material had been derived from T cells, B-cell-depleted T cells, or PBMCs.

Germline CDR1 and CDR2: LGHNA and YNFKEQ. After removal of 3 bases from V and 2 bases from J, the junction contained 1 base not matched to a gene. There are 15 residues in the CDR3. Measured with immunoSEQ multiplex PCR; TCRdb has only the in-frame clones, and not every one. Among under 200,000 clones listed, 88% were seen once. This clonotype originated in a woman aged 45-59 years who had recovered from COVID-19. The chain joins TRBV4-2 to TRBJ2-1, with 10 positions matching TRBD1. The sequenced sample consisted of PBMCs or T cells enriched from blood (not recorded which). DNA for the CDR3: TGTGCCAGCAGCCAGGGGACAGGGGCCTACAATGAGCAGTTCTTC. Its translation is CASSQGTGAYNEQFF.